This TCR beta chain was obtained from a study of shared clonotypes between healthy human individuals. Study details: Two women and a few men aged 18 to 49 made up the donors. There were three CD4 naive, three CD4 memory, two CD8 naive and one CD8 memory plates per donor.

Measured with immunoSEQ multiplex PCR; TCRdb has only the in-frame clones, and not every one. Among approximately 1,500,000 clones listed, around 95% were seen once. Study-wide results and limits: Incompleteness in sorted-subset sequencing, despite large depth, was shown by rarefaction. Richness estimates generally favored naive over memory subsets.

With regard to this clone: The antigen remains undetermined.

Germline trimming cut 0 bases from V and 8 bases from J; bases unmatched to any gene: 5. CDR1 GTSNPN and CDR2 SVGIG come from the germline V gene (reference sequence). CDR3 length equals 13 residues. This sequence joins TRBV30 and TRBJ1-2, with TRBD1 identical over 8 bases. The sequenced sample was naive CD4+ T cells sorted from blood. Subset of the sample: CD45RA+ positively selected. This clonotype was obtained from a man aged 25 to 45 in good health. The CDR3: CAWSVRQGHGYTF. The CDR3 region has the DNA TGTGCCTGGAGTGTACGACAGGGGCACGGCTACACCTTC.